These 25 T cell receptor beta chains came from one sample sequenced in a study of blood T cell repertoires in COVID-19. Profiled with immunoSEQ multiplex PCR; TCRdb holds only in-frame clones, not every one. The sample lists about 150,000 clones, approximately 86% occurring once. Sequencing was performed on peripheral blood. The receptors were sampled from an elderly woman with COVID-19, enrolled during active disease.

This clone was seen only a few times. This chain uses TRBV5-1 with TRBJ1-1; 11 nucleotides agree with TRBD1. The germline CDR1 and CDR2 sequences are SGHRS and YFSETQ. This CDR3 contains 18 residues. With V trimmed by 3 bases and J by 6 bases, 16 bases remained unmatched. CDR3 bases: TGCGCCAGCAGCTGGGATAGGACAGGGGGCGCAAATAGAGCTGAAGCTTTCTTT. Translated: CASSWDRTGGANRAEAFF. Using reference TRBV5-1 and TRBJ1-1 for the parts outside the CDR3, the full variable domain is KAGVTQTPRYLIKTRGQQVTLSCSPISGHRSVSWYQQTPGQGLQFLFEYFSETQRNKGNFPGRFSGRQFSNSRSEMNVSTLELGDSALYLCASSWDRTGGANRAEAFFGQGTRLTVV.

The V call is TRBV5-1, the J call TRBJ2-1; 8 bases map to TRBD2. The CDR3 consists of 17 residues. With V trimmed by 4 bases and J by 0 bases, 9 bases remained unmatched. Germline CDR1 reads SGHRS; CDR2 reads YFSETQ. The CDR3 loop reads CASSPASGSSSYNEQFF. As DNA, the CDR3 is TGCGCCAGCAGCCCAGCTAGCGGGTCGAGCTCCTACAATGAGCAGTTCTTC.

CDR3 DNA sequence: TGTGCCAGCAGCCCGCGGACAGGGAACTATGGCTACACCTTC. Encoded protein: CASSPRTGNYGYTF. The V gene is TRBV7-2, the J gene TRBJ1-2, with TRBD1 matching 8 bases. CDR1 and CDR2 from the germline V gene are SGHTA and FQGNSA. J was trimmed by 2 bases and V by 5 bases; bases with no gene match: 4. The CDR3 consists of 14 residues.

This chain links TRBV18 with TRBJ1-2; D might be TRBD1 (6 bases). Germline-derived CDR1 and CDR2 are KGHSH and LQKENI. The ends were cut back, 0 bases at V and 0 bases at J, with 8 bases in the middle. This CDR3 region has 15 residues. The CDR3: CASSPPGQTNYGYTF. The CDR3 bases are TGTGCCAGCTCACCACCAGGACAGACTAACTATGGCTACACCTTC.

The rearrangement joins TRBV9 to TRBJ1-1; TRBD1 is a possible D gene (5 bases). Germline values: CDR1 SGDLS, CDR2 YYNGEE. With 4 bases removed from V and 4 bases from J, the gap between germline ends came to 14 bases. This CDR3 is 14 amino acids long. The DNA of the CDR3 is TGTGCCAGCAGCCAGGGTAGGGATCGCACTGAAGCTTTCTTT. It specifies CASSQGRDRTEAFF.

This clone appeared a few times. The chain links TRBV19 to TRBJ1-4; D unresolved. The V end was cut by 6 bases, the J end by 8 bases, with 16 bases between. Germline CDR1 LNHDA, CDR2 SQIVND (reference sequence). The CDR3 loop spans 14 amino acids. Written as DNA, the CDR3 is TGTGCCAGTAGCCAGGACCAAAGCGGGGAAAAACTGTTTTTT. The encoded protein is CASSQDQSGEKLFF.

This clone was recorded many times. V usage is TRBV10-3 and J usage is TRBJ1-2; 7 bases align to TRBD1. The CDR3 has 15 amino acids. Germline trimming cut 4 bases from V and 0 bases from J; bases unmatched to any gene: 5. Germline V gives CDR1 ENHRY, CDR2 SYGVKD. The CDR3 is CAISGGQDANYGYTF. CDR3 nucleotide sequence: TGTGCCATCAGTGGCGGACAGGACGCTAACTATGGCTACACCTTC.

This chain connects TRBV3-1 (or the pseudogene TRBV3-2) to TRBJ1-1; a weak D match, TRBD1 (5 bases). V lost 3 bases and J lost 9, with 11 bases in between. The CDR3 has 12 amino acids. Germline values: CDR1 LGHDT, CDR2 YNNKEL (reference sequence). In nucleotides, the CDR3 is TGTGCCAGCAGCCAGGCGGGGACGAAAGCTTTCTTT. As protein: CASSQAGTKAFF.

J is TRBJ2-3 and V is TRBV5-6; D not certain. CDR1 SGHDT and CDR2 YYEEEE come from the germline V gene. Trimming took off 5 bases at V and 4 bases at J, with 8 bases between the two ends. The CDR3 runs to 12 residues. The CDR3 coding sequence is TGTGCCAGCAGAGGAGTCCCAGATACGCAGTATTTT. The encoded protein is CASRGVPDTQYF.

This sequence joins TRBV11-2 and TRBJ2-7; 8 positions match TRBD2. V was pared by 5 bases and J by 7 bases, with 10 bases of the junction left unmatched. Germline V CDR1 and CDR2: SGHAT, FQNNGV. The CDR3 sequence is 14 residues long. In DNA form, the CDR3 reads TGTGCCAGCAGCCCCCGGGGGGGTTTTGGGGAGCAGTACTTC. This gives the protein CASSPRGGFGEQYF.

CDR3 protein: CAVRGLSGGYTF. CDR3 nucleotide sequence: TGTGCCGTCAGGGGGCTATCGGGAGGCTACACCTTC. The V call is TRBV19, the J call TRBJ1-2; the match to TRBD1 covers 8 bases. Germline CDR1 is LNHDA and CDR2 is SQIVND (reference sequence). V lost 11 bases to trimming and J lost 8 bases; unmatched junction nucleotides: 10. This CDR3 is built from 12 residues.

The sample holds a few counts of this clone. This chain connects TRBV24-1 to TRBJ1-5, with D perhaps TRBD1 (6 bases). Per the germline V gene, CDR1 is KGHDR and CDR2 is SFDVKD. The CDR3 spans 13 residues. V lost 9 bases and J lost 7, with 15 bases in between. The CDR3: CATQGQPDQPQHF. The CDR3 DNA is TGTGCCACCCAGGGGCAGCCCGACCAGCCCCAGCATTTT.

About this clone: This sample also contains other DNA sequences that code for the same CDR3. CDR3 nucleotides: TGCGCCAGCAGCCAGGGACTAGCGTACGAGCAGTACTTC. It yields the protein CASSQGLAYEQYF. V gene TRBV4-3 combines with J gene TRBJ2-7; 10 nucleotides align to TRBD2. The trim removed 3 bases at V and 4 bases at J, leaving 0 bases unmatched. The CDR3 contains 13 residues. Germline V lookup: CDR1 LGHNA, CDR2 YSLEER.

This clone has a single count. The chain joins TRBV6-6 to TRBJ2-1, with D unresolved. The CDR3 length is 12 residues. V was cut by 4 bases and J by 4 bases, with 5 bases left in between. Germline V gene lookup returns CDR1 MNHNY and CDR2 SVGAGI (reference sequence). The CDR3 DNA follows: TGTGCCAGCAGTTTATCGTACAATGAGCAGTTCTTC. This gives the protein CASSLSYNEQFF.

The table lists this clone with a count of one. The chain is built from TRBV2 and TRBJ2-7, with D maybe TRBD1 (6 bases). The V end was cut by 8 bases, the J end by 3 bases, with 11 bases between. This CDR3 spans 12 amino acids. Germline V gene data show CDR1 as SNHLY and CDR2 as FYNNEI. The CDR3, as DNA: TGTGCCAGCGGCACAGGGCTCTACGAGCAGTACTTC. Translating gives CASGTGLYEQYF.

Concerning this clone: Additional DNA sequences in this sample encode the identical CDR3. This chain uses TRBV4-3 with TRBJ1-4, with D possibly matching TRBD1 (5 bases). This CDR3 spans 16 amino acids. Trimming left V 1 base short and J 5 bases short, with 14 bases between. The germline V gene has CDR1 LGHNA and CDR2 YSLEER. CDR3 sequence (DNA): TGCGCCAGCAGCCAAGCGGGGGGTCAGGGCAATGAAAAACTGTTTTTT. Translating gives CASSQAGGQGNEKLFF.

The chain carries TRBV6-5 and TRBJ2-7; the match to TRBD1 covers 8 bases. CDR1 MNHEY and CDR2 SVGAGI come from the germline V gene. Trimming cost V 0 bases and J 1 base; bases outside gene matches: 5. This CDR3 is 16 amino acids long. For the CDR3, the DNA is TGTGCCAGCAGTTACTCCGGGACAGGCCCTTCCTACGAGCAGTACTTC. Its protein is CASSYSGTGPSYEQYF.

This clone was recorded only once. The CDR3 here is CAWGGLAGGELFF. The CDR3 coding sequence is TGTGCCTGGGGCGGGTTAGCGGGCGGGGAGCTGTTTTTT. The chain has TRBV7-2 and TRBJ2-2; TRBD2 agrees at 7 bases. Germline V gives CDR1 SGHTA, CDR2 FQGNSA. The CDR3 is 13 residues long. The V segment lost 11 bases and the J segment 7 bases; nucleotides outside the gene matches: 10.

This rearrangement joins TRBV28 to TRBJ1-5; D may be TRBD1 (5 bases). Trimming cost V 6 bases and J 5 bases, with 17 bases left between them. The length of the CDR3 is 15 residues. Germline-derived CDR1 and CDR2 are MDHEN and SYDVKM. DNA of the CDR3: TGTGCCAGCAGCTTGAACCCTATGGGGCATCAGCCCCAGCATTTT. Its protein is CASSLNPMGHQPQHF. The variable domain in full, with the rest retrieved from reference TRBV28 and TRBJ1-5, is DVKVTQSSRYLVKRTGEKVFLECVQDMDHENMFWYRQDPGLGLRLIYFSYDVKMKEKGDIPEGYSVSREKKERFSLILESASTNQTSMYLCASSLNPMGHQPQHFGDGTRLSIL.

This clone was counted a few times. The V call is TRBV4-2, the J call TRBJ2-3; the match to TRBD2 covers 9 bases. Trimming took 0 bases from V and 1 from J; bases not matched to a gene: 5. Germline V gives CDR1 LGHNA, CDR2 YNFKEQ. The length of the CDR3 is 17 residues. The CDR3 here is CASSQEIAGVGTDTQYF. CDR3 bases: TGTGCCAGCAGCCAAGAGATAGCGGGAGTCGGCACAGATACGCAGTATTTT.

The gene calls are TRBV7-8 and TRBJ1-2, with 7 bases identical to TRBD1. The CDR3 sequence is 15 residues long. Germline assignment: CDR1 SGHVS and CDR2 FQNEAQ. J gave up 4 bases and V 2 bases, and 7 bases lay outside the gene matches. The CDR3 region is CASSLTQTGLYGYTF. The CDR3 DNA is TGTGCCAGCAGCTTAACACAGACAGGGCTCTATGGCTACACCTTC.

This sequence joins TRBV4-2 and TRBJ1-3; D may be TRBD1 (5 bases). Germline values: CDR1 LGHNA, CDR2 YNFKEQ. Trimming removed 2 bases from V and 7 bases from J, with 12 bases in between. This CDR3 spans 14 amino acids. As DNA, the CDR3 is TGTGCCAGCAGCCAAAGGGCAGGGCAGAACACCATATATTTT. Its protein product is CASSQRAGQNTIYF.

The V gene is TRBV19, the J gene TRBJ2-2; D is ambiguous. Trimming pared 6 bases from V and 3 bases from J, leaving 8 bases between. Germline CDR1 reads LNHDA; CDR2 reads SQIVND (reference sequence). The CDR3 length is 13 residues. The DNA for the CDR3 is TGTGCCAGTAGGAGGTACGACACCGGGGAGCTGTTTTTT. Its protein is CASRRYDTGELFF.

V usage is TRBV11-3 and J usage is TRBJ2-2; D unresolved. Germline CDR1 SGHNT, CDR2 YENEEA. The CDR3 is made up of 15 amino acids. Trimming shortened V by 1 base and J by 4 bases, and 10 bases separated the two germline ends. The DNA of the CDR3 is TGTGCCAGCAGCTTAGCCGGGTCCGGCACCGGGGAGCTGTTTTTT. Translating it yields CASSLAGSGTGELFF.

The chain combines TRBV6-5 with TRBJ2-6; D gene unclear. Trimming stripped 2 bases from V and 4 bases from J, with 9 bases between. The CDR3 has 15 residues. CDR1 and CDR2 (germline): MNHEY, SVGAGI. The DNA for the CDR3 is TGTGCCAGCAGTTACGCGGTAGCCGGGGCCAACGTCCTGACTTTC. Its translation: CASSYAVAGANVLTF.